This T cell receptor beta chain was recorded in a study of blood T cell repertoires in COVID-19. Study-level background: T cells, B-cell-depleted T cells, or PBMCs supplied cDNA or gDNA.

Per the original methods: Reference gene primers were amplified, and this amplification served to estimate nucleated cell counts. Assay used: immunoSEQ multiplex PCR; TCRdb lists only in-frame clones, some missing. V, J and clone size reflect that table, while D and trimming were determined from the DNA. The sample lists roughly 230,000 clones; 84% were seen once. The V gene's germline CDR1 is MNHEY and CDR2 SVGAGI. Trimming shortened V by 5 bases and J by 2 bases, and 10 bases separated the two germline ends. CDR3 length: 13 amino acids. This TCR was sampled from a man over 45 with acute or convalescent COVID-19. The chain combines TRBV6-5 with TRBJ2-7; tentatively, D is TRBD1 (6 bases). The sample comprised peripheral blood. Here the CDR3 reads CASSPGTTYEQYF. Written as DNA, the CDR3 is TGTGCCAGCAGTCCCGGGACAACCTACGAGCAGTACTTC.